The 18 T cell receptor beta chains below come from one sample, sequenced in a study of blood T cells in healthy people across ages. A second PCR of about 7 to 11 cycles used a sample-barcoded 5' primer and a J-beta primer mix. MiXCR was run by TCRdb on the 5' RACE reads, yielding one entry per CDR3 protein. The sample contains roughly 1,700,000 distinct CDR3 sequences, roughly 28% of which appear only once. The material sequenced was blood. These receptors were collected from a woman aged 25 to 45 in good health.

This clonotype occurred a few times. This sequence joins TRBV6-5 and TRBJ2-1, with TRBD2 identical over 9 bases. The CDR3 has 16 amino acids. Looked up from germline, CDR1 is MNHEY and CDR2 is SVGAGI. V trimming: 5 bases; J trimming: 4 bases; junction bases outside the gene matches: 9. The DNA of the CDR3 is TGTGCCAGCAGTAGTCTCGGCGGGGGGGCTTACAATGAGCAGTTCTTC. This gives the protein CASSSLGGGAYNEQFF.

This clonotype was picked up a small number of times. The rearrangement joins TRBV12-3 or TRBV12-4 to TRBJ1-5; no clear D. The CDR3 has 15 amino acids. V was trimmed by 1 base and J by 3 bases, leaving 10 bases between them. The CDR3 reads CASSLGRALNQPQHF. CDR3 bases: TGTGCCAGCAGTTTAGGAAGGGCCCTCAATCAGCCCCAGCATTTT.

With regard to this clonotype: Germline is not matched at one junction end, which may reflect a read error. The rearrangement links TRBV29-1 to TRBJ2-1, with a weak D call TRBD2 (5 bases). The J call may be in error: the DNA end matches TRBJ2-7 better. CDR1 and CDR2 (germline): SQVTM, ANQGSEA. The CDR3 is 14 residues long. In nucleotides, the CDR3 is TGCAGCTTTGAGGGCGGCCGCTCCTACAATGAGCAGTACTTC. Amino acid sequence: CSFEGGRSYNEQYF.

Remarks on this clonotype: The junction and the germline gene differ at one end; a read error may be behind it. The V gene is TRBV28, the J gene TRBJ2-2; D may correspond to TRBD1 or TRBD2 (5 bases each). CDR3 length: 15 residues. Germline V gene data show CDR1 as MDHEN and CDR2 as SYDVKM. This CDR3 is CASSARDGWRGVLFF. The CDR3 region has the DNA TGTGCCAGCAGTGCCCGGGACGGGTGGCGTGGGGTGCTGTTTTTT.

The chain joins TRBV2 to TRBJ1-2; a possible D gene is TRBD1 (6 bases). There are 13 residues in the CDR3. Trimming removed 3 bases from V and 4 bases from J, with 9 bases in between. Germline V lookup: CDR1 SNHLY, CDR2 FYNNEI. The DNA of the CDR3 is TGTGCCAGCAGTGATCAGGGGCCCTATGGCTACACCTTC. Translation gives CASSDQGPYGYTF.

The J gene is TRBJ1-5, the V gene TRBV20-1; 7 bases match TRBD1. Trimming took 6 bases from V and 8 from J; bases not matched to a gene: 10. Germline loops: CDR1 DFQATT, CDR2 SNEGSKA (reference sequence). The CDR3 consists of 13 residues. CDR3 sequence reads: CSAQTGDWEPQHF. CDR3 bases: TGCAGTGCCCAAACAGGGGATTGGGAGCCCCAGCATTTT.

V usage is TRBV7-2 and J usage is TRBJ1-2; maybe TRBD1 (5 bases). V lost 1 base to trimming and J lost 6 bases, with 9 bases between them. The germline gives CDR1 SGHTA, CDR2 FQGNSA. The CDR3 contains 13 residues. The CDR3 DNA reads TGTGCCAGCAGCTTAGTCAGGGCTGATGGCTACACCTTC. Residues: CASSLVRADGYTF.

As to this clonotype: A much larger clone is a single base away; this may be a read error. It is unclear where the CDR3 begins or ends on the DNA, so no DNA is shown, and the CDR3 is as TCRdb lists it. The CDR3 reads CASSLAVGPGANVRTF. The chain has TRBV5-1 and TRBJ2-6; the DNA was not used to check the table's D call, TRBD1. The CDR3 extends over 16 residues, inclusive of both ends. Per germline, CDR1 SGHRS and CDR2 YFSETQ.

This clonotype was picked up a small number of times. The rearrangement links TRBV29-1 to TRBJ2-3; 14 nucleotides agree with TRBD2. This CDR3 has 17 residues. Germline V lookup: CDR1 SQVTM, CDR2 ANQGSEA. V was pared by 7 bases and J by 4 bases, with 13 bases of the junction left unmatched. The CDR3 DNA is TGCAGCGCGGCCGGGACTAGCGGGGGCCTACAGTCAGATACGCAGTATTTT. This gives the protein CSAAGTSGGLQSDTQYF.

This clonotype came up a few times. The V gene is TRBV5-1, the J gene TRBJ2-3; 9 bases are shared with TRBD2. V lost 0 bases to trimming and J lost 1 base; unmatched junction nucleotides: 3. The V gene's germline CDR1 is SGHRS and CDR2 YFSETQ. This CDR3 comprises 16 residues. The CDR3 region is CASSLVVAGGTDTQYF. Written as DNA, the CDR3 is TGCGCCAGCAGCTTGGTGGTAGCGGGGGGCACAGATACGCAGTATTTT.

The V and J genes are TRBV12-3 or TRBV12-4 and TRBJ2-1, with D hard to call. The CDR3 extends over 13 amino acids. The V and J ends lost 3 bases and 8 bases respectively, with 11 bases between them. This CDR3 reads CASSFSRVDEQFF. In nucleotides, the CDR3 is TGTGCCAGCAGTTTTTCTCGCGTAGATGAGCAGTTCTTC.

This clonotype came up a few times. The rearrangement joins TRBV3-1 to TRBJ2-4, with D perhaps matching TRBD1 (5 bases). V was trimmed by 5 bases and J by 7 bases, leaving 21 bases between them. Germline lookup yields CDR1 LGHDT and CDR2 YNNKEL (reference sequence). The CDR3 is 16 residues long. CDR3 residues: CASSSQARRVGNIQYF. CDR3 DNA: TGTGCCAGCAGCTCTCAAGCCCGCAGGGTTGGCAACATTCAGTACTTC.

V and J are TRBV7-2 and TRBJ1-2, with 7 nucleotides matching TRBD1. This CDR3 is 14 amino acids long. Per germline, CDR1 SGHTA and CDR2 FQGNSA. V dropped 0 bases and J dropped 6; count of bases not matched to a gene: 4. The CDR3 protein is CASSLATGRHGYTF. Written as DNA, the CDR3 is TGTGCCAGCAGCTTAGCGACAGGGCGCCATGGCTACACCTTC.

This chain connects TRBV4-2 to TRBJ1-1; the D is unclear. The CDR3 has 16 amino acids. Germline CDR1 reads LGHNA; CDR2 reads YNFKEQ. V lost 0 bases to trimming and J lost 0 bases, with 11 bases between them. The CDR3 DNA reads TGTGCCAGCAGCCAAGAGGCCGGACGGCTGAACACTGAAGCTTTCTTT. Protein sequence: CASSQEAGRLNTEAFF.

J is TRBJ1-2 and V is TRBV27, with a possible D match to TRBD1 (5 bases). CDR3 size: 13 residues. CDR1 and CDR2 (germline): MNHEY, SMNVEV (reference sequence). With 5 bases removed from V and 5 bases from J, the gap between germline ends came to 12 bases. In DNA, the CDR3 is TGTGCCAGCAGTAACAGGATTAATTATGGCTACACCTTC. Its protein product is CASSNRINYGYTF.

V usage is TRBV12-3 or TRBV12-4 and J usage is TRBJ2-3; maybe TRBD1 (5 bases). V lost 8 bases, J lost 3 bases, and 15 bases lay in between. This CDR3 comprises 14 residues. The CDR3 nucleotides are TGTGCCAGCCTAGTGGGGCCCCTTACAGATACGCAGTATTTT. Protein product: CASLVGPLTDTQYF.

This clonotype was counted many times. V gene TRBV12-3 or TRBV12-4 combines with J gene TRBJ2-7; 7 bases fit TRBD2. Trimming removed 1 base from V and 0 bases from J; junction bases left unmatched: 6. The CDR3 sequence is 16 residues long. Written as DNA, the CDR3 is TGTGCCAGCAGTTTAGGCCTAGCGGAGCTCTCCTACGAGCAGTACTTC. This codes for CASSLGLAELSYEQYF.

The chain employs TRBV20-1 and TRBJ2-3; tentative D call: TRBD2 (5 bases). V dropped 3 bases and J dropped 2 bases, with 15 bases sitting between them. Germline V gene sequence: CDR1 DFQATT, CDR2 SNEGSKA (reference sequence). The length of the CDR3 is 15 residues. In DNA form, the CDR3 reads TGCAGTGCTAGTCTTACTAGGAGTCTCACAGATACGCAGTATTTT. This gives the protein CSASLTRSLTDTQYF.